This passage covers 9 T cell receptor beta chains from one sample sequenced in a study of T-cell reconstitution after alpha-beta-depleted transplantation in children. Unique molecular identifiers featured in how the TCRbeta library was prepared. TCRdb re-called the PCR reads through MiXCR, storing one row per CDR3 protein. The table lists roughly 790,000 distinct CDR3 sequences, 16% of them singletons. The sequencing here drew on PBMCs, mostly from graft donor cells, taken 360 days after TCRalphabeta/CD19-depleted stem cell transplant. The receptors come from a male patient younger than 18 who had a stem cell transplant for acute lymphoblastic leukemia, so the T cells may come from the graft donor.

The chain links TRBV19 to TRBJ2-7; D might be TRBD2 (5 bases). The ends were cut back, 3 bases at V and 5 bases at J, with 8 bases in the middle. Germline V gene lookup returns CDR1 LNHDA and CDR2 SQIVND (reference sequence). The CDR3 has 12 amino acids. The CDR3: CASSISDNEQYF. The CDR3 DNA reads TGTGCCAGTAGTATTAGCGACAACGAGCAGTACTTC. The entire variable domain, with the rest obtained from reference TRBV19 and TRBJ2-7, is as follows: DGGITQSPKYLFRKEGQNVTLSCEQNLNHDAMYWYRQDPGQGLRLIYYSQIVNDFQKGDIAEGYSVSREKKESFPLTVTSAQKNPTAFYLCASSISDNEQYFGPGTRLTVT.

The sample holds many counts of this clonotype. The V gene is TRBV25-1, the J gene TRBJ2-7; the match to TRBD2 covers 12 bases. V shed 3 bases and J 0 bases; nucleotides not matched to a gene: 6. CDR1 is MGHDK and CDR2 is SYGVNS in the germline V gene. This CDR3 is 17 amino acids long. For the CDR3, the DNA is TGTGCCAGCAGTGAGGGACCGGGACTAGCGGGCTCCTACGAGCAGTACTTC. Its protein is CASSEGPGLAGSYEQYF.

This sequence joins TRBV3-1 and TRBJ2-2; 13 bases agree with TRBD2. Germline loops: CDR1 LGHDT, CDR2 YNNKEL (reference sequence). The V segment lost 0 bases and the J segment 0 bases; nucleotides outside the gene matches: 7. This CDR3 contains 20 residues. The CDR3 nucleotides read TGTGCCAGCAGCCAAGAGGAGGGACTAGCGGGATATGCGAACACCGGGGAGCTGTTTTTT. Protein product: CASSQEEGLAGYANTGELFF.

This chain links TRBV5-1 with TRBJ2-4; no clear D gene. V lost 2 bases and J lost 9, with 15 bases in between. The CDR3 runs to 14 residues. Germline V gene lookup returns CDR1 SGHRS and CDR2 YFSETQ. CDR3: CASSFQERLGIQYF. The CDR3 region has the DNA TGCGCCAGCAGCTTTCAAGAACGGCTCGGCATTCAGTACTTC.

The CDR3 region has the DNA TGCAGTGCTAATGATTTGGTGGCTGAAGCTTTCTTT. Protein: CSANDLVAEAFF. The chain combines TRBV20-1 with TRBJ1-1; no clear D gene. The V end was cut by 4 bases, the J end by 6 bases, with 12 bases between. Germline CDR1 reads DFQATT; CDR2 reads SNEGSKA (reference sequence). This CDR3 is 12 amino acids long.

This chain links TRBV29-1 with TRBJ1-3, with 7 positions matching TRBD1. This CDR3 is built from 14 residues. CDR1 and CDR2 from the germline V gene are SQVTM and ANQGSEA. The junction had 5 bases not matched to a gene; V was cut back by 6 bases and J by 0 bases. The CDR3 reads CSVGTALSGNTIYF. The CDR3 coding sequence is TGCAGCGTGGGGACAGCCCTCTCTGGAAACACCATATATTTT.

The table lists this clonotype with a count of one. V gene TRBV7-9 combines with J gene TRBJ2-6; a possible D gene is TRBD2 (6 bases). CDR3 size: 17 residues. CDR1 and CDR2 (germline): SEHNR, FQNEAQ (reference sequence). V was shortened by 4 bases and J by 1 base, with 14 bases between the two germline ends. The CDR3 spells CASSSWGGSSGANVLTF. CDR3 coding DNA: TGTGCCAGCAGCTCGTGGGGAGGCTCTTCTGGGGCCAACGTCCTGACTTTC.

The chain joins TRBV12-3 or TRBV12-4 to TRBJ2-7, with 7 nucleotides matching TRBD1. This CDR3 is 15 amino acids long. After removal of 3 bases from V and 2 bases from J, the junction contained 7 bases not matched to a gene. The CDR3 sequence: CASSFPGQLTYEQYF. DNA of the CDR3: TGTGCCAGCAGTTTCCCGGGACAGCTCACCTACGAGCAGTACTTC.

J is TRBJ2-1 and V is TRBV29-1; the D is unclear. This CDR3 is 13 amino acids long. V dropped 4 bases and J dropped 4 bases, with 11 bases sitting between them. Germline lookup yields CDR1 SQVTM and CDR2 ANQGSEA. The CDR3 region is CSVVGKLYNEQFF. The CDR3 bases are TGCAGCGTTGTTGGTAAGCTATACAATGAGCAGTTCTTC.